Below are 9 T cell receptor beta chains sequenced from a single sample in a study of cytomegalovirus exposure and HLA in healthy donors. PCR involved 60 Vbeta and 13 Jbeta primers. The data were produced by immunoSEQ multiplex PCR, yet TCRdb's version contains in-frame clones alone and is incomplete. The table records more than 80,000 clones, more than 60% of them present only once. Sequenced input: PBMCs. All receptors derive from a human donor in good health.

The CDR3 region has the DNA TGTGCCTGGAACCGGGGGGTAGATCAGCCCCAGCATTTT. Its protein is CAWNRGVDQPQHF. The chain links TRBV30 to TRBJ1-5; possible D gene TRBD1, 5 bases. Trimming stripped 4 bases from V and 5 bases from J, with 12 bases between. Germline V gene sequence: CDR1 GTSNPN, CDR2 SVGIG (reference sequence). The CDR3 loop spans 13 amino acids.

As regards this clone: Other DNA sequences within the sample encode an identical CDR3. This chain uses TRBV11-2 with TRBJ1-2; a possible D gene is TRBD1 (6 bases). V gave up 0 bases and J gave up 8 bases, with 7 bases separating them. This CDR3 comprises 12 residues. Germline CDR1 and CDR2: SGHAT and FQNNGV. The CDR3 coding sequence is TGTGCCAGCAGCTTAGAGGGGGCCGGCTACACCTTC. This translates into CASSLEGAGYTF. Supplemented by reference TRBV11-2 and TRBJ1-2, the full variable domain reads EAGVAQSPRYKIIEKRQSVAFWCNPISGHATLYWYQQILGQGPKLLIQFQNNGVVDDSQLPKDRFSAERLKGVDSTLKIQPAKLEDSAVYLCASSLEGAGYTFGSGTRLTVV.

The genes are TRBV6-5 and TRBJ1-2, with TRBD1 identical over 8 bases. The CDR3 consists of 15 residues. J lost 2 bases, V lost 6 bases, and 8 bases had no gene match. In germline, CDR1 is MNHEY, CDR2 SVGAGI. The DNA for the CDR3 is TGTGCCAGCAGAAAACCTGGACAGGGAAACTATGGCTACACCTTC. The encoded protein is CASRKPGQGNYGYTF.

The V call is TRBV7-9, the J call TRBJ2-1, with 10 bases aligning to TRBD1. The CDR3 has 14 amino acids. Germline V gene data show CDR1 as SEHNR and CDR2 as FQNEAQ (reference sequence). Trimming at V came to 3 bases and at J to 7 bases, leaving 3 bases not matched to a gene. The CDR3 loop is CASSLTGGGNEQFF. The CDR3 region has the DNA TGTGCCAGCAGCTTGACAGGGGGCGGGAATGAGCAGTTCTTC. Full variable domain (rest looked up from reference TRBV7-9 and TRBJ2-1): DTGVSQNPRHKITKRGQNVTFRCDPISEHNRLYWYRQTLGQGPEFLTYFQNEAQLEKSRLLSDRFSAERPKGSFSTLEIQRTEQGDSAMYLCASSLTGGGNEQFFGPGTRLTVL.

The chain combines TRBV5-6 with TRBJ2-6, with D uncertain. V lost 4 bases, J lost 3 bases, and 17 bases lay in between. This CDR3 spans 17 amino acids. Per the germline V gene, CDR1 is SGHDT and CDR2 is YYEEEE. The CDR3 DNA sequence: TGTGCCAGCAGCCTAACAACTCTAGTTGGTGGGGCCAACGTCCTGACTTTC. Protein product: CASSLTTLVGGANVLTF. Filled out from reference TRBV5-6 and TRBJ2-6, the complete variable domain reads DAGVTQSPTHLIKTRGQQVTLRCSPKSGHDTVSWYQQALGQGPQFIFQYYEEEERQRGNFPDRFSGHQFPNYSSELNVNALLLGDSALYLCASSLTTLVGGANVLTFGAGSRLTVL.

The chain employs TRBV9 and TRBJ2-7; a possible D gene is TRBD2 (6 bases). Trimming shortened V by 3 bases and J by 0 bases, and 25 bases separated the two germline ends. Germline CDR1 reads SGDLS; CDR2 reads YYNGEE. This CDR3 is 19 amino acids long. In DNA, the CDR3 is TGTGCCAGCAGCGGACGTAGGGGACGCGGAGGGACGGCCTCCTACGAGCAGTACTTC. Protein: CASSGRRGRGGTASYEQYF.

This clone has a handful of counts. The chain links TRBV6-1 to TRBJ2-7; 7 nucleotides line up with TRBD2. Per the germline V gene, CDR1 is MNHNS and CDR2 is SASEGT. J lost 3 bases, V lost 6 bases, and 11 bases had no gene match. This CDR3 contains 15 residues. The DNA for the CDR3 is TGTGCCAGCAGCCTTCAGGCGGGGGTGTTCTACGAGCAGTACTTC. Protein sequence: CASSLQAGVFYEQYF.

CDR3 sequence reads: CASSLGLGPGELFF. DNA of the CDR3: TGTGCCAGCAGCTTGGGCTTGGGTCCCGGGGAGCTGTTTTTT. The V call is TRBV11-3, the J call TRBJ2-2; the D is unclear. The CDR3 is made up of 14 amino acids. V shed 3 bases and J shed 6 bases, with 11 bases lying between them. Per the germline V gene, CDR1 is SGHNT and CDR2 is YENEEA. Based on the CDR3 plus reference TRBV11-3 and TRBJ2-2, the full variable domain is EAGVVQSPRYKIIEKKQPVAFWCNPISGHNTLYWYLQNLGQGPELLIRYENEEAVDDSQLPKDRFSAERLKGVDSTLKIQPAELGDSAVYLCASSLGLGPGELFFGEGSRLTVL.

CDR3 in DNA: TGCGCCAGCAGTTTAGGGGTCGCAGATACGCAGTATTTT. Its protein is CASSLGVADTQYF. V is TRBV5-1 and J is TRBJ2-3, with TRBD1 as a possible D gene (5 bases). CDR1 SGHRS and CDR2 YFSETQ come from the germline V gene. The CDR3 covers 13 residues. The V gene lost 5 bases and the J gene lost 4 bases, with 11 bases spanning the gap.